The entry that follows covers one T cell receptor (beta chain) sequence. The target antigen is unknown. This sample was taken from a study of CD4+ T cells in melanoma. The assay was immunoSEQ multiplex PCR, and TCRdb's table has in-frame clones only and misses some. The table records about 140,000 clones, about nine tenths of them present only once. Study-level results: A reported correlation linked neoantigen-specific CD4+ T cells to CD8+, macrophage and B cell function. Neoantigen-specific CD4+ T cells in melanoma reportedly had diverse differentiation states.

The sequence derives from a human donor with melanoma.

As DNA, the CDR3 is TGCGCCAGCAGCTCTACAGCGTATGGCTACACCTTC. It is translated as CASSSTAYGYTF. This chain connects TRBV5-1 to TRBJ1-2; no clear D gene. Germline V gene lookup returns CDR1 SGHRS and CDR2 YFSETQ. This CDR3 is 12 amino acids long. V was pared by 3 bases and J by 5 bases, with 8 bases between.